This T cell receptor (beta chain) was profiled in a study of T cells in women clearing cervical HPV infection. Study-wide context: Cases' blood sampling followed lesion detection by median about 150 days (90 to 200).

Only in-frame clones appear in the TCRdb table, and some are missing; sequencing was by immunoSEQ multiplex PCR. The sample data list around 37,000 clones. CDR3 size: 12 residues. Germline-derived CDR1 and CDR2 are GTSNPN and SVGIG (reference sequence). V lost 4 bases, J lost 2 bases, and 0 bases stayed unmatched. Concerning this clone: Read coverage stops 3 residues before the CDR3 terminus; the germline J gene supplies the remainder.

This TCR came from a woman aged 18 to 75 with a cervical HPV16 infection that either progressed to CIN3+ or cleared (not recorded which). Sequencing was done on a sample of blood buffy coat. The chain has TRBV30 and TRBJ2-5; 8 nucleotides match TRBD2. This CDR3 is CAWTSGQETQYF. CDR3 DNA (partial): TGTGCCTGGACTAGCGGGCAAGAGACC.